This T cell receptor beta chain was sequenced during a study of blood T cell repertoires in COVID-19. Study in general: Sample material is recorded as cDNA or gDNA derived from T cells, B-cell-depleted T cells, or PBMCs.

Germline V lookup: CDR1 LGHNA, CDR2 YSLEER. Deletions cut 0 bases from V and 8 bases from J, with 10 bases between. This CDR3 is built from 13 residues. Original processing methods: Scientists estimated how many nucleated cells there were by amplifying reference gene primers. Repertoires were generated with immunoSEQ multiplex PCR, while TCRdb's copy carries only in-frame clones and drops some. That table furnishes V, J and clone size, whereas the DNA furnished D and trimming. The repertoire includes some 100,000 clones, just under 80% of them detected once, and around a third sits in the top ten. This receptor was identified in a man between 65 and 80 years old with active or convalescent COVID-19. V and J are TRBV4-3 and TRBJ1-2; no definite D call. The sequenced sample consisted of peripheral blood. For the CDR3, the DNA is TGCGCCAGCAGCCAAGAAACCCTAGCCGGCTACACCTTC. Protein: CASSQETLAGYTF.